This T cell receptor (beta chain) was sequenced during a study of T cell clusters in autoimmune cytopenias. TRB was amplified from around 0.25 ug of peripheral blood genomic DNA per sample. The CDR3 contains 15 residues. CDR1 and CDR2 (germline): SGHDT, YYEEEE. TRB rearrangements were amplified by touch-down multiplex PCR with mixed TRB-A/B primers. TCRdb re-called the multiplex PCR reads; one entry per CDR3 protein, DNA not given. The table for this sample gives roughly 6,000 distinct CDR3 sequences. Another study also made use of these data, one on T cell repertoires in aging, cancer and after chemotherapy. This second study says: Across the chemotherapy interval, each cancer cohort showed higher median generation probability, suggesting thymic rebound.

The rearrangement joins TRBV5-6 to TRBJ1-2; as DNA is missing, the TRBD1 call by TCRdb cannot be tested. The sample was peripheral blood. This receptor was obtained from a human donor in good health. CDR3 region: CASSYLLGGNYGYTF.